These T cell receptor beta chains were read from a single sample in a study of cytomegalovirus exposure and HLA in healthy donors. The table came from immunoSEQ multiplex PCR; TCRdb's copy has only in-frame clones and leaves some out. The sample has 80,000 to 100,000 clones. The material sequenced was PBMCs. The receptors shown here come from a woman in her 30s in good health and CMV-seronegative. Each CDR3 is given without its conserved first and last residue. Each record gives: V gene, CDR3 protein.

V: TRBV28; CDR3: ASKTRGNIQY
V: TRBV19; CDR3: AGVSGTKKVETQY
V: TRBV6-5; CDR3: ASGLGTNYGYT
V: TRBV9; CDR3: ASSVAGGGAWETQY
V: TRBV6-1; CDR3: ASRKDTHIQY
V: TRBV5-5; CDR3: ASSLESRDRGVGEAF
V: TRBV9; CDR3: ASSEGHLYGYT
V: TRBV10-3; CDR3: AIGLGAGGNTIY
V: TRBV18; CDR3: ASSPRRTGNSGANVLT
V: TRBV5-1; CDR3: ASSFTGGTDTQY
V: TRBV6-5; CDR3: ASTRDNANTEAF
V: TRBV28; CDR3: ASSPGLADTGELF
V: TRBV6-6; CDR3: ASSTRRGGVNIQY
V: TRBV13; CDR3: ASSFTTGEQY
V: TRBV27; CDR3: ASSFSPHGGNTEAF
V: TRBV2; CDR3: ASSSTGRDGEQY
V: TRBV2; CDR3: ASSYRYEQY
V: TRBV7-8; CDR3: ASSPGQRLSMNTEAF
V: TRBV7-9; CDR3: ASSLGAGGPTDTQY
V: TRBV5-1; CDR3: ASSPTRGGGASYEQY
V: TRBV6-5; CDR3: ASSYGTGPNYGYT
V: TRBV19; CDR3: ASTVRTGTSGRPTGELF
V: TRBV5-1; CDR3: ASAGLAENTGELF
V: TRBV12-5; CDR3: ASGQGLAGTTDTQY
V: TRBV2; CDR3: ASSGDRGYGYT
V: TRBV28; CDR3: ASSPALAGGQNIQY
V: TRBV27; CDR3: ASSLLVRGKVRQPQH
V: TRBV5-1; CDR3: ASSVPDRDGGTQY
V: TRBV2; CDR3: ANLPQGLEDTIY
V: TRBV6-4; CDR3: ASSTGTAGGYT
V: TRBV5-1; CDR3: ASSLIQGNTGELF
V: TRBV5-1; CDR3: ASRLDLNNEQF
V: TRBV5-4; CDR3: ASTSYGAETQY
V: TRBV28; CDR3: ASSRTGVSYEQY
V: TRBV9; CDR3: ASSPRGRAEAF
V: TRBV30; CDR3: AWSLGGFETQY
V: TRBV19; CDR3: ASTMGPAGGPDTQY
V: TRBV5-8; CDR3: ASSESTGAGGYT
V: TRBV5-6; CDR3: ASSLTQGTSGANVLT
V: TRBV2; CDR3: ASSELQDYSGNTIY
V: TRBV19; CDR3: ASSTGTGGTGELF
V: TRBV18; CDR3: ASSPETGGNTIY
V: TRBV6-5; CDR3: ASSYGPLSTEAF
V: TRBV6-6; CDR3: ASSYDRRKF
V: TRBV7-3; CDR3: ASSSNRGGSYNEQF
V: TRBV6-6; CDR3: ASSYSGRRTEAF
V: TRBV29-1; CDR3: SVLGGDRSYNEQF
V: TRBV13; CDR3: ASSAPGLALTGELF
V: TRBV19; CDR3: ASSIGGGGAIGTEAF
V: TRBV6-6; CDR3: ASSKGLALYNEQF
V: TRBV7-9; CDR3: ASSLARGTGDLQQY
V: TRBV10-2; CDR3: ASGRPGLPREQY
V: TRBV18; CDR3: ASSPDRNYGYT
V: TRBV9; CDR3: ASSVDLYEQF
V: TRBV18; CDR3: ASSPGGATVYNEQF
V: TRBV7-3; CDR3: ASSSTLAAHNNEQF
V: TRBV19; CDR3: ASSITDYTEAF
V: TRBV19; CDR3: ASSITGTGGDSPLH
V: TRBV5-6; CDR3: ASSSPGRDEKLF